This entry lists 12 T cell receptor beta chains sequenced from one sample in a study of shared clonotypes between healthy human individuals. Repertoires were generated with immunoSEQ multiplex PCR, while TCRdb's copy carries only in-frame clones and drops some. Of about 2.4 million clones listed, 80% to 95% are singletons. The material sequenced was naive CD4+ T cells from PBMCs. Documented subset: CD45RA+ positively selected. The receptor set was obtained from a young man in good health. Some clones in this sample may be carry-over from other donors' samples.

The CDR3 sequence is CASSYGGQAGYTF. CDR3 in DNA: TGTGCCAGCAGTTACGGCGGACAGGCTGGCTACACCTTC. This chain connects TRBV6-5 to TRBJ1-2; TRBD1 matches at 7 bases. In germline, CDR1 is MNHEY, CDR2 SVGAGI. The CDR3 is 13 residues long. Trimming removed 2 bases from V and 7 bases from J; junction bases left unmatched: 4.

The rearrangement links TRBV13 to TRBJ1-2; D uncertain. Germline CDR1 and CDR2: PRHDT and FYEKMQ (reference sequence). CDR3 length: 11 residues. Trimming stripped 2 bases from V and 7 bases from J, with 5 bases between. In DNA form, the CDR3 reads TGTGCCAGCAGCTTACGACGTGGCTACACCTTC. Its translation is CASSLRRGYTF.

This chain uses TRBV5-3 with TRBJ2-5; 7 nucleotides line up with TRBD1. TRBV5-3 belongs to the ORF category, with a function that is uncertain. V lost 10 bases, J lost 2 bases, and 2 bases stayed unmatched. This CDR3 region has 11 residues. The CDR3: CAGRGQETQYF. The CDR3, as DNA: TGTGCCGGCAGGGGGCAAGAGACCCAGTACTTC.

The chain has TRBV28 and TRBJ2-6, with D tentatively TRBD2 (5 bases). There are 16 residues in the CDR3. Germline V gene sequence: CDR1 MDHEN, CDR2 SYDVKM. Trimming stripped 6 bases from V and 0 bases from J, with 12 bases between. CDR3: CASRGVEGSGANVLTF. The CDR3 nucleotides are TGTGCCAGCAGGGGCGTCGAGGGCTCTGGGGCCAACGTCCTGACTTTC.

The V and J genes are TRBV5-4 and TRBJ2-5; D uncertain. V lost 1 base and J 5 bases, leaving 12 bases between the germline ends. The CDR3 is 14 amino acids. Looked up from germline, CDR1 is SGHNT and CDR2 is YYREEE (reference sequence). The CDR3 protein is CASSLIGSKETQYF. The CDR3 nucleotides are TGTGCCAGCAGCTTGATAGGTAGCAAGGAGACCCAGTACTTC.

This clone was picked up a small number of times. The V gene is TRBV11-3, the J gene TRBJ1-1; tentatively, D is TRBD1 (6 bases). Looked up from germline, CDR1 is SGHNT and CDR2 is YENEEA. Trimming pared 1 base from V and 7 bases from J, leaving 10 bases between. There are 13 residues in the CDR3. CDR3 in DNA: TGTGCCAGCAGCTTAGGGACAGTAAGTGAAGCTTTCTTT. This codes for CASSLGTVSEAFF. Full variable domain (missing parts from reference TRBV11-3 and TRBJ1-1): EAGVVQSPRYKIIEKKQPVAFWCNPISGHNTLYWYLQNLGQGPELLIRYENEEAVDDSQLPKDRFSAERLKGVDSTLKIQPAELGDSAVYLCASSLGTVSEAFFGQGTRLTVV.

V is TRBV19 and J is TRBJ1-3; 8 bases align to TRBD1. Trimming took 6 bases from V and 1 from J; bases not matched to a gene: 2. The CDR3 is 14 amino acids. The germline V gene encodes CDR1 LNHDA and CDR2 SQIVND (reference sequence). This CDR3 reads CASSRQGSGNTIYF. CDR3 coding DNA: TGTGCCAGTAGCCGACAGGGGTCTGGAAACACCATATATTTT.

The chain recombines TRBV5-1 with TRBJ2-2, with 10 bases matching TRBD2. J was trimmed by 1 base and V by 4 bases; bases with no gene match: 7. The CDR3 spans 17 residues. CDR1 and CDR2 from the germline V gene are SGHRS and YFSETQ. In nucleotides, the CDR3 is TGCGCCAGCAGCCCGAGTTTAGCGGGAGGGAACACCGGGGAGCTGTTTTTT. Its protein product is CASSPSLAGGNTGELFF.

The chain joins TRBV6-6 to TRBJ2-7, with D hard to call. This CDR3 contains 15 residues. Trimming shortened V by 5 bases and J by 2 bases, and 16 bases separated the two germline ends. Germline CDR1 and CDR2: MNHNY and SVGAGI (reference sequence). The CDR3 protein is CASSPPPDLAYEQYF. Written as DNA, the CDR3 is TGTGCCAGCAGTCCCCCCCCCGATCTCGCCTACGAGCAGTACTTC.

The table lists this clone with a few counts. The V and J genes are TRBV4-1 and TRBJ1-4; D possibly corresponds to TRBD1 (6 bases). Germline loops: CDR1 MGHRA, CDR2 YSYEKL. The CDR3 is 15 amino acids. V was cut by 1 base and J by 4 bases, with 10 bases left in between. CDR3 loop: CASSQVQGFNEKLFF. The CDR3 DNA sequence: TGCGCCAGCAGCCAAGTCCAGGGGTTTAATGAAAAACTGTTTTTT.

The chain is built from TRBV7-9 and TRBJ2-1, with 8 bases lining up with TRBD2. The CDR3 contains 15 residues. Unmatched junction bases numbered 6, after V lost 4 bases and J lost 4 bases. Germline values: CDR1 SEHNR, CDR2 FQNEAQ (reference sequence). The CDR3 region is CASSSSGRGYNEQFF. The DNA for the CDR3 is TGTGCCAGCAGCTCGAGCGGGAGAGGGTACAATGAGCAGTTCTTC.

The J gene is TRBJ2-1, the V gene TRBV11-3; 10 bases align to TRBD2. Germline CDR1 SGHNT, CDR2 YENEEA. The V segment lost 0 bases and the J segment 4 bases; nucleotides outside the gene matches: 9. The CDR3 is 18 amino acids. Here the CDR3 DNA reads TGTGCCAGCAGCTTAGATCCAGCGGGAGGGAGCCTTTACAATGAGCAGTTCTTC. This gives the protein CASSLDPAGGSLYNEQFF.